Listed here are 3 T cell receptor beta chains from one sample, sequenced in a study of human T cells and chemical hapten exposure. TCRdb itself ran the RACE reads through MiXCR, one entry per CDR3 protein. The profile shows just under 350,000 distinct CDR3 sequences, around 6.9% of them singletons. Time point described: patch test 1, 2 weeks after DPC sensitization. The treatment is: therapeutic diphenylcyclopropenone sensitization with weekly scalp DPC. The sample here was whole blood, taken in connection with sensitization to the hapten diphenylcyclopropenone (DPC). The receptors were sampled from a woman under 30 with alopecia areata. Some clones in this sample may be carry-over from other donors' samples.

The chain couples TRBV2 to TRBJ1-1; no reliable D call. The CDR3 loop spans 15 amino acids. The V end was cut by 3 bases, the J end by 6 bases, with 17 bases between. Germline CDR1 reads SNHLY; CDR2 reads FYNNEI. CDR3 bases: TGTGCCAGCAGTGAGATGCTCACGGGGATCCCTGAAGCTTTCTTT. Translation gives CASSEMLTGIPEAFF.

The chain is built from TRBV2 and TRBJ1-4, with a possible D match to TRBD1 (6 bases). The germline V gene encodes CDR1 SNHLY and CDR2 FYNNEI. V was pared by 6 bases and J by 8 bases, with 19 bases between. This CDR3 is 15 amino acids long. The CDR3 reads CASRDRDTLGEKLFF. CDR3 nucleotides: TGTGCCAGCAGGGACCGGGACACCCTAGGAGAAAAACTGTTTTTT.

This clonotype was recorded at least ten times. The gene calls are TRBV19 and TRBJ2-5, with a tentative D call TRBD1 (6 bases). Trimming took 5 bases from V and 5 from J, leaving 15 bases between them. Germline CDR1 and CDR2: LNHDA and SQIVND (reference sequence). This CDR3 has 14 residues. In nucleotides, the CDR3 is TGTGCCAGTAGTCCGCTACAGGGAACGGAGACCCAGTACTTC. Its translation is CASSPLQGTETQYF.